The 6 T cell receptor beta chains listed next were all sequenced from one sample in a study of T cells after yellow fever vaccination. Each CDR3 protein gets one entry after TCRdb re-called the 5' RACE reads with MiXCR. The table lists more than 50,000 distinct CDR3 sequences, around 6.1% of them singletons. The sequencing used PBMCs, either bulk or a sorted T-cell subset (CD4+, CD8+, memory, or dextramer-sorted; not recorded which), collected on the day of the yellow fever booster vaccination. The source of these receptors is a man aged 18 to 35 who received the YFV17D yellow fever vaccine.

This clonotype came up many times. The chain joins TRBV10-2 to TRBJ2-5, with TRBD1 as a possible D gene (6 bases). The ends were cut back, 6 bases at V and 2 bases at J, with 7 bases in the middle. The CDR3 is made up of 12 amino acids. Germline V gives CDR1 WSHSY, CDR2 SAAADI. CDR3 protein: CASRQGQETQYF. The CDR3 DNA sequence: TGCGCCAGCAGACAGGGTCAAGAGACCCAGTACTTC.

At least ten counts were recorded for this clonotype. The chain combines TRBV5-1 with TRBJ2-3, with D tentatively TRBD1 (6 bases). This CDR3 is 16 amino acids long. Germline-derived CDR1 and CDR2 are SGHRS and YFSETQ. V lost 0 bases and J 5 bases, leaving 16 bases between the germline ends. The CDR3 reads CASSLVLTGAEDTQYF. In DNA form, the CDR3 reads TGCGCCAGCAGCTTGGTATTGACAGGAGCGGAAGATACGCAGTATTTT. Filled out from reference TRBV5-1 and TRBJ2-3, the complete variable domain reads KAGVTQTPRYLIKTRGQQVTLSCSPISGHRSVSWYQQTPGQGLQFLFEYFSETQRNKGNFPGRFSGRQFSNSRSEMNVSTLELGDSALYLCASSLVLTGAEDTQYFGPGTRLTVL.

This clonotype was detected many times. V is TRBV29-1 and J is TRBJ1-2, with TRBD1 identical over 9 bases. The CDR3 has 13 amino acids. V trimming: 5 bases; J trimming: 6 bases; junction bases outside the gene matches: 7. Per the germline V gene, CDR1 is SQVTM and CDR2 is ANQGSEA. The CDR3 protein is CSVSGTGLDGYTF. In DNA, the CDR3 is TGCAGCGTTTCCGGGACAGGGTTGGATGGCTACACCTTC.

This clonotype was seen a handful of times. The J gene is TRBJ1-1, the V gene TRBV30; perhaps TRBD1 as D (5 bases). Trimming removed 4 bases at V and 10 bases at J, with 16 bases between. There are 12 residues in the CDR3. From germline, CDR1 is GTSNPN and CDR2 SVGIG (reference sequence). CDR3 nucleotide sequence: TGTGCCTGGACCACTGAGGGGTCTGCAGCTTTCTTT. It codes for CAWTTEGSAAFF.

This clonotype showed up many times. As DNA, the CDR3 is TGTGCCAGCAGCTTAAGTAGCAATCAGCCCCAGCATTTT. Residues: CASSLSSNQPQHF. V is TRBV7-3 and J is TRBJ1-5; D ambiguous. V was pared by 1 base and J by 0 bases, with 1 base between. CDR3 length equals 13 residues. Germline V gene sequence: CDR1 SGHTA, CDR2 FQGTGA.

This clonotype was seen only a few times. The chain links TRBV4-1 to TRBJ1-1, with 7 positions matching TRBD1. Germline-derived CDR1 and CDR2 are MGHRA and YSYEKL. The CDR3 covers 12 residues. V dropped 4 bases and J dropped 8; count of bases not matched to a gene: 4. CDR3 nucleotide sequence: TGCGCCAGCAGCCCTAGGACAGGAGAAGCTTTCTTT. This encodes CASSPRTGEAFF.